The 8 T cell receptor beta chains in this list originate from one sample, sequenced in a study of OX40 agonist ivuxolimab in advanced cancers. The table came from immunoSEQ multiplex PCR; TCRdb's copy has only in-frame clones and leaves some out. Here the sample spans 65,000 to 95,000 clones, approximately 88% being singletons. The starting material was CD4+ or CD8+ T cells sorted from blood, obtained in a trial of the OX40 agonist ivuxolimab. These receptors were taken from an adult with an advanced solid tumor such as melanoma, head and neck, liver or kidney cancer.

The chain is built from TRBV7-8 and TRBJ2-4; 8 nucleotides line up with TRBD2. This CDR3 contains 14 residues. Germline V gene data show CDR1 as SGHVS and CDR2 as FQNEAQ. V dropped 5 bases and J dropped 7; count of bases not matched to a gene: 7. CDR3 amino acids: CASSLGGARNIQYF. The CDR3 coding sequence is TGTGCCAGCAGCCTCGGGGGGGCGCGTAACATTCAGTACTTC.

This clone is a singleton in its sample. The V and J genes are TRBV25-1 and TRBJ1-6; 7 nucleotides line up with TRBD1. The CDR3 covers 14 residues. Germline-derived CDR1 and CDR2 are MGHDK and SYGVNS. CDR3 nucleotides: TGTGTAATGAGTTCTGGACAGGCAAATTCACCCCTCCACTTT. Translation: CVMSSGQANSPLHF.

In DNA form, the CDR3 reads TGTGCCAGTAGTTCGGGGGGCGGGGTCACCTACGAGCAGTACTTC. As protein: CASSSGGGVTYEQYF. V usage is TRBV19 and J usage is TRBJ2-7, with D perhaps matching TRBD2 (7 bases). CDR1 is LNHDA, CDR2 SQIVND, per germline (reference sequence). The ends were cut back, 5 bases at V and 2 bases at J, with 16 bases in the middle. CDR3 size: 15 residues.

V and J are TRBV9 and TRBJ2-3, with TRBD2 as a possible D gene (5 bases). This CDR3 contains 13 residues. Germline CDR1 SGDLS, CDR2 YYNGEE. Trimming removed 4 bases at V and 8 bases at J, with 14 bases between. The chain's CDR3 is CASSPSVRATQYF. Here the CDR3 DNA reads TGTGCCAGCAGCCCAAGCGTGCGGGCTACGCAGTATTTT.

Written as DNA, the CDR3 is TGTGCCAGCAGGCCATCTCCCTCTGGAAACACCATATATTTT. This gives the protein CASRPSPSGNTIYF. The gene calls are TRBV27 and TRBJ1-3; D remains unclear. The germline V and J ends were trimmed by 6 bases and 0 bases, with 9 bases remaining between them. Germline assignment: CDR1 MNHEY and CDR2 SMNVEV (reference sequence). This CDR3 is 14 amino acids long.

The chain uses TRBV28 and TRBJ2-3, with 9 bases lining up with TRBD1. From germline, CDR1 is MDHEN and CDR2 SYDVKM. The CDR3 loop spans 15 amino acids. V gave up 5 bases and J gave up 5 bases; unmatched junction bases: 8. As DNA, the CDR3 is TGTGCCAGCAGTCCTTACAGGGGGCAGGTAGATACGCAGTATTTT. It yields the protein CASSPYRGQVDTQYF. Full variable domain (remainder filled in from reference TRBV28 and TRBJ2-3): DVKVTQSSRYLVKRTGEKVFLECVQDMDHENMFWYRQDPGLGLRLIYFSYDVKMKEKGDIPEGYSVSREKKERFSLILESASTNQTSMYLCASSPYRGQVDTQYFGPGTRLTVL.

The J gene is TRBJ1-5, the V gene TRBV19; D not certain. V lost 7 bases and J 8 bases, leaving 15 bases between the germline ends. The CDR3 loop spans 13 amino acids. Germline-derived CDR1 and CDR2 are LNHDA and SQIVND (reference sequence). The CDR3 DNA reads TGTGCCAGTACCAACCCGGTTGGGAAGCCCCAGCATTTT. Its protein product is CASTNPVGKPQHF.

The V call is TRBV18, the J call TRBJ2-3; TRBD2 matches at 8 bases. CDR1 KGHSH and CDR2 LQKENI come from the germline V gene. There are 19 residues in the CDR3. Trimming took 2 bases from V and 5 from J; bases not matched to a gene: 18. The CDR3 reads CASSPFSPLAGGGGDTQYF. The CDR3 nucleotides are TGTGCCAGCTCACCATTCTCGCCCCTTGCGGGGGGCGGGGGAGATACGCAGTATTTT.